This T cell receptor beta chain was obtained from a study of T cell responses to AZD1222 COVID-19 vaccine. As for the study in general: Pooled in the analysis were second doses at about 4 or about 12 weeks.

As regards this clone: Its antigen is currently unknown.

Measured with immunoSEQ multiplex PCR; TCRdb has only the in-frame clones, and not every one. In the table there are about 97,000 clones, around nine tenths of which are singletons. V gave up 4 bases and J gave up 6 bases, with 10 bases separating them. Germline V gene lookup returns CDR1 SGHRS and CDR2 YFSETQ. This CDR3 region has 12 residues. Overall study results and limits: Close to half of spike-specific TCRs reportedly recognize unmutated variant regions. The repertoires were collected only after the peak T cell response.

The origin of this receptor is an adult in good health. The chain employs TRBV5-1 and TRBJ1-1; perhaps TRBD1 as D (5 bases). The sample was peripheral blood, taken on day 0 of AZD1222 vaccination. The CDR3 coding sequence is TGCGCCAGCAGCCTCCGGGGGTCTGAAGCTTTCTTT. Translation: CASSLRGSEAFF.